This T cell receptor beta chain is from a study of blood T cell repertoires in COVID-19. Overall study context: Collection of acute and convalescent COVID-19 samples took place in the United States, Italy and Spain.

The sample holds many counts of this clone. Either two negative PCRs, clearance, or symptom resolution qualified Cohort 3 donors as recovered. Looked up from germline, CDR1 is LGHNA and CDR2 is YSLEER. The trim removed 2 bases at V and 4 bases at J, leaving 7 bases unmatched. The CDR3 consists of 17 residues. Assay: immunoSEQ multiplex PCR; the TCRdb copy retains only in-frame clones and omits some. Seen here are some 300,000 clones, roughly 89% observed once, and the top ten hold 1.5% to 2%. The sequenced material came from PBMCs or T cells enriched from blood (not recorded which). The rearrangement uses TRBV4-3 and TRBJ2-5; 13 bases match TRBD2. The origin of this receptor is a middle-aged woman who had recovered from COVID-19. The CDR3 region has the DNA TGCGCCAGCAGCCAACAGTGGACTAGCGGGAGTTCAGAGACCCAGTACTTC. As protein: CASSQQWTSGSSETQYF.